The T cell receptor (beta chain) described here comes from a study of T cells in Graves' hyperthyroidism and ophthalmopathy. Study outcomes and limitations: In blood, most of the thyroid clonotypes expanded above 0.001 were also present. A 13 V-J signature model discriminated ophthalmopathy versus stable hyperthyroidism.

Uncontrolled infection, other autoimmune disease, pregnancy or lactation led to exclusion. As concerns this clonotype: As yet, its antigen is unknown.

Template material for amplifying TCR beta CDR3 regions consisted of RNA transcripts. In the first-round RT-PCR of the TCR CDR3, the HTBI primer set was used. TCRdb ran MiXCR on the multiplex PCR reads and lists one entry per CDR3 protein. The sample includes 300,000 to 350,000 distinct CDR3 sequences, about 15% seen only once; the top ten take around 23%. Germline lookup yields CDR1 LNHDA and CDR2 SQIVND (reference sequence). Trimming shortened V by 5 bases and J by 3 bases, and 8 bases separated the two germline ends. This CDR3 contains 13 residues. Sequenced sample: blood. The chain employs TRBV19 and TRBJ2-1; no reliable D call. This clonotype originated in a woman in her 30s with Graves' hyperthyroidism. The CDR3 is CASSLTDYNEQFF. CDR3 bases: TGTGCCAGTAGTCTGACGGACTACAATGAGCAGTTCTTC.